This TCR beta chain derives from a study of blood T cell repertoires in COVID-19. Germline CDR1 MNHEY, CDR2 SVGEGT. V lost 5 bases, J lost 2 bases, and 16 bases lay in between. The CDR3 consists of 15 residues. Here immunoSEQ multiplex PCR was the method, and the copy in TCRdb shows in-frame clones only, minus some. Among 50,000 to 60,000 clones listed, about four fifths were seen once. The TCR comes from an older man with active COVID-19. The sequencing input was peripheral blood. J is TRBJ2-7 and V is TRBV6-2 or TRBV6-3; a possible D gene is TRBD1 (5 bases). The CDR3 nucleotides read TGTGCCAGCAGTAGGCCCCGGTTAGGGGCCTACGAGCAGTACTTC. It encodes CASSRPRLGAYEQYF.